The rows below give T cell receptor beta chains drawn from one sample of a study of cytomegalovirus exposure and HLA in healthy donors. Profiled with immunoSEQ multiplex PCR; TCRdb holds only in-frame clones, not every one. The sample records around 180,000 clones, around 85% being singletons. Input material: PBMCs. The source of these receptors is a man aged 18 to 30 in good health and CMV-seronegative. CDR3s include the opening cysteine and the closing phenylalanine or tryptophan. The order of the fields is CDR3 DNA, CDR3 protein, V gene, clone size, J gene, D gene. A D gene is named only where the DNA matches it firmly. For some rows the clone size is stated as once, few or many, or as a class when expanded; others skip it.

TGTGCCAGCAGTACTAGGGAGACCCAGTACTTC	CASSTRETQYF	TRBV27	NA	TRBJ2-5	NA
TGTGCCAGCAGTTACTCGGCGACAGAGAACACTGAAGCTTTCTTT	CASSYSATENTEAFF	TRBV6-6	NA	TRBJ1-1	NA
TGTGCCAGCAGCCCTGGAGTAGAAGAGACCCAGTACTTC	CASSPGVEETQYF	TRBV11-2	NA	TRBJ2-5	NA
TGTGCCAGCAGCTTACGAACAGGGGGCATGAACACTGAAGCTTTCTTT	CASSLRTGGMNTEAFF	TRBV7-6	NA	TRBJ1-1	TRBD1
TGTGCCACCAGCAGAGGTAGCGGGGGGACAGATACGCAGTATTTT	CATSRGSGGTDTQYF	TRBV15	few	TRBJ2-3	TRBD2
TGTGCCAGCAGCGACGGAGGACCAACTAACTATGGCTACACCTTC	CASSDGGPTNYGYTF	TRBV9	NA	TRBJ1-2	NA
TGTGCCAGCAGCCGACTAATGGATACGCAGTATTTT	CASSRLMDTQYF	TRBV13	NA	TRBJ2-3	NA
TGTGCCAGCAGCCACTCATCCCCACTAGCGGGACCTTACAATGAGCAGTTCTTC	CASSHSSPLAGPYNEQFF	TRBV9	once	TRBJ2-1	TRBD2
TGTGCCAGCAGTTTACGGACTAGCGGGGGGGCCGACAAAAACATTCAGTACTTC	CASSLRTSGGADKNIQYF	TRBV27	few	TRBJ2-4	TRBD2
TGTGCCAGCTCACCGAACCGGGGGGGAGATACGCAGTATTTT	CASSPNRGGDTQYF	TRBV18	NA	TRBJ2-3	TRBD2
TGTGCCATTGCCTCGGGGCCCAGGGGGCCGCAGTACTTC	CAIASGPRGPQYF	TRBV10-3	NA	TRBJ2-4	TRBD1
TGCGCCAGCAGCAGACTAGCGGGGGCCGCCTACGAGCAGTACTTC	CASSRLAGAAYEQYF	TRBV4-3	NA	TRBJ2-7	TRBD2
TGTGCCAGCAGTTTATCGAATACGTGGGGGACTAGCGGGAGACCCAGCTCCTACGAGCAGTACTTC	CASSLSNTWGTSGRPSSYEQYF	TRBV27	NA	TRBJ2-7	TRBD2
TGCGCCAGCAGCTTGGGACAGGGGATTGGCTACACCTTC	CASSLGQGIGYTF	TRBV5-1	NA	TRBJ1-2	TRBD1
TGCGCCAGCAGCTTGGGACAGAGCGGAAACACCATATATTTT	CASSLGQSGNTIYF	TRBV5-1	NA	TRBJ1-3	NA
TGTGCTAGCAGCCCCAGGGGGCAGGGGGTCGACGAGCAGTACTTC	CASSPRGQGVDEQYF	TRBV7-7	NA	TRBJ2-7	TRBD1
TGTGCCAGCAGCTTCCGGACAGGGTTGGATCAGCCCCAGCATTTT	CASSFRTGLDQPQHF	TRBV5-6	NA	TRBJ1-5	TRBD1
TGTGCCAGCAGTTTTAGTTCAAGTAGCAATCAGCCCCAGCATTTT	CASSFSSSSNQPQHF	TRBV28	NA	TRBJ1-5	NA
TGTGCCAGCAGTTTTGGCAGGGATGGTAATTCACCCCTCCACTTT	CASSFGRDGNSPLHF	TRBV6-6	few	TRBJ1-6	NA
TGTGCCAGCAGTGAATTAGGGGCTGGGGATGAAAAACTGTTTTTT	CASSELGAGDEKLFF	TRBV25-1	NA	TRBJ1-4	NA
TGCGCCAGCAGTGAGTCGACAGGCCGAGGCTACACCTTC	CASSESTGRGYTF	TRBV10-1	NA	TRBJ1-2	NA
TGTGCCAGCAGTTTAGGTCCAGGGAGGGGAACTGGAAACACCATATATTTT	CASSLGPGRGTGNTIYF	TRBV28	NA	TRBJ1-3	NA
TGTGCCAGCAGCTCACTGCGGGAGGGCGAGCAGTTCTTC	CASSSLREGEQFF	TRBV11-3	few	TRBJ2-1	TRBD2
TGTGCCATCAGTGTCGGGATAGCGGGAGACGAGCAGTTCTTC	CAISVGIAGDEQFF	TRBV10-3	few	TRBJ2-1	TRBD2
TGCAGCGTTGAACAGGGGAGTACCTACGAGCAGTACTTC	CSVEQGSTYEQYF	TRBV29-1	NA	TRBJ2-7	NA
TGTGCCAGCAGTGACGGGGTCCAGGGGAGCAATCAGCCCCAGCATTTT	CASSDGVQGSNQPQHF	TRBV6-1	NA	TRBJ1-5	NA
TGTGCCAGCAGTGATCGAGTGGCAGCGGTATCATGGTCCTACGAGCAGTACTTC	CASSDRVAAVSWSYEQYF	TRBV6-1	NA	TRBJ2-7	NA
TGTGCCAGCAGCTCCCATTCACCCCTCCACTTT	CASSSHSPLHF	TRBV6-1	NA	TRBJ1-6	NA
TGTGCCAGCGGGACAGGGCCCGAGCAGTACTTC	CASGTGPEQYF	TRBV2	NA	TRBJ2-7	TRBD1
TGTGCCAGCAGCTCTCGAGAAGGGGTGGCAGATACGCAGTATTTT	CASSSREGVADTQYF	TRBV9	NA	TRBJ2-3	NA
TGTGCCAGCAGCTCCACCAGGGGGGTAGAGAGGTACGAGCAGTACTTC	CASSSTRGVERYEQYF	TRBV11-2	NA	TRBJ2-7	NA
TGTGCCAGCAGCTTATCCGGTGGGAGTCGCGAGCAGTACTTC	CASSLSGGSREQYF	TRBV7-2	NA	TRBJ2-7	NA
TGCAGCGCGCAGGGTTCATCCTACGAGCAGTACTTC	CSAQGSSYEQYF	TRBV29-1	NA	TRBJ2-7	NA
TGTGCCAGCAGTCCGGGACTAGCGGGAGTACACGAGCAGTACTTC	CASSPGLAGVHEQYF	TRBV28	NA	TRBJ2-7	TRBD2
TGTGCCAGCAGCCCAATCTTTAGCTCCTACAATGAGCAGTTCTTC	CASSPIFSSYNEQFF	TRBV7-2	NA	TRBJ2-1	NA
TGTGCCAGCAGCTTTCCGGGGGGCCGAACAGATACGCAGTATTTT	CASSFPGGRTDTQYF	TRBV11-1	NA	TRBJ2-3	NA
TGTGCCAGCAGTTTACAGGAGGAGACCCAGTACTTC	CASSLQEETQYF	TRBV6-6	NA	TRBJ2-5	NA
TGTGCCAGCAGCAATCGACAGGGTTTCGCGGCTGCAGATACGCAGTATTTT	CASSNRQGFAAADTQYF	TRBV5-4	NA	TRBJ2-3	TRBD1
TGCAGCGTTATTAAACGGTCGCGGGAGGGGTCCTACAATGAGCAGTTCTTC	CSVIKRSREGSYNEQFF	TRBV29-1	NA	TRBJ2-1	TRBD2
TGCGCCAGCAGCCAAGATCGGGGCAGGGGGGAGACCCAGTACTTC	CASSQDRGRGETQYF	TRBV4-1	once	TRBJ2-5	TRBD1
TGCGCCAGCAGCTTGGCCTCCGCGGGCTCCTCCTACGAGCAGTACTTC	CASSLASAGSSYEQYF	TRBV5-1	NA	TRBJ2-7	NA
TGTGCCAGCAGTGGTCTCGGGCAGGGGTCCCTTGGAGCTTTCTTT	CASSGLGQGSLGAFF	TRBV6-1	NA	TRBJ1-1	NA
TGTGCCAGCAGTTCCCCAGACAGGTCCCCTGAAGCTTTCTTT	CASSSPDRSPEAFF	TRBV27	NA	TRBJ1-1	NA
TGTGCCAGCAGTGAGGGAGGGCAACGAGAGTCCTCTGAAGCTTTCTTT	CASSEGGQRESSEAFF	TRBV6-1	NA	TRBJ1-1	NA
TGTGCCAGCAGCCCCCGGACTAGCGGAGGCTACGAGCAGTACTTC	CASSPRTSGGYEQYF	TRBV7-8	once	TRBJ2-7	TRBD2
TGTGCCAGCAGTCTAGCGGGTCGCAATTCCTACGAGCAGTACTTC	CASSLAGRNSYEQYF	TRBV7-6	NA	TRBJ2-7	TRBD2
TGTGCCAGCAGTGACGCGGGGGCGCCTGGCTACACCTTC	CASSDAGAPGYTF	TRBV2	NA	TRBJ1-2	NA
TGTGCCAGCAGCTTGTATCGGGGCGGGAGGGCCCACAATGAGCAGTTCTTC	CASSLYRGGRAHNEQFF	TRBV13	NA	TRBJ2-1	TRBD2
TGTGCCACCAGAAAAAGGGGCTTTGAGCAGTTCTTC	CATRKRGFEQFF	TRBV15	NA	TRBJ2-1	NA
TGTGCCAGCAGCGAAATCTACCGCGAGCAGTACTTC	CASSEIYREQYF	TRBV5-6	NA	TRBJ2-7	NA
TGTGCCAGCAGCCAATCGAGGACAGGGGGCAACGAGCAGTACTTC	CASSQSRTGGNEQYF	TRBV16	NA	TRBJ2-7	TRBD1
TGCAGCGTTGTGGCCGACTACTACGAGCAGTACTTC	CSVVADYYEQYF	TRBV29-1	NA	TRBJ2-7	NA
TGTGCCAGTACCCTAAGGGACAGGGGGTTTCTTAGCAATCAGCCCCAGCATTTT	CASTLRDRGFLSNQPQHF	TRBV19	NA	TRBJ1-5	TRBD1
TGTGCCTGGGCTCACATGAACACTGAAGCTTTCTTT	CAWAHMNTEAFF	TRBV30	NA	TRBJ1-1	NA
TGCGCCAGCAGCTTGAACACAGGGTTTGGCCAAGAGACCCAGTACTTC	CASSLNTGFGQETQYF	TRBV5-1	NA	TRBJ2-5	NA
TGTGCCAGCAGCTTGGTAGAGGTGGGCACTGAAGCTTTCTTT	CASSLVEVGTEAFF	TRBV5-4	NA	TRBJ1-1	NA
TGTGCCAGCAGCACAGGCGGGGGCGCGTCGTATGGCTACACCTTC	CASSTGGGASYGYTF	TRBV5-4	NA	TRBJ1-2	NA
TGCGCCAGCAGCTTGAGGGGCGCGGGAGCGGGCACCTACGAGCAGTACTTC	CASSLRGAGAGTYEQYF	TRBV5-1	NA	TRBJ2-7	TRBD2
TGCGCCAGCAGCCAAGACCTAACAGGTTACTATGGCTACACCTTC	CASSQDLTGYYGYTF	TRBV4-3	NA	TRBJ1-2	NA